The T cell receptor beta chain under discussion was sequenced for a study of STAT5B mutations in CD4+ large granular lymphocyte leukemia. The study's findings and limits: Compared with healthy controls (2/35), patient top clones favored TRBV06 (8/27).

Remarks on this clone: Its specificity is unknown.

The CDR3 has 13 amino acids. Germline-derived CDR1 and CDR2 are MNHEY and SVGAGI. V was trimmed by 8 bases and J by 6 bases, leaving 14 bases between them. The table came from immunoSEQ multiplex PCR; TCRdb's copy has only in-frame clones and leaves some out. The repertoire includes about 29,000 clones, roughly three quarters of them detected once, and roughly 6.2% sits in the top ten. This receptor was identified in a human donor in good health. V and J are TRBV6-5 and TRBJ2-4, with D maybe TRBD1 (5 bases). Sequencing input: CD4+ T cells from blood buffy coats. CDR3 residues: CASQRVQGNIQYF. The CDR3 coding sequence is TGTGCCAGCCAAAGGGTCCAGGGAAACATTCAGTACTTC.